The 16 T cell receptor gamma chains below all came from one sample that was sequenced in a study of γδ T cells in repeated Plasmodium falciparum infection. Bulk repertoires came from Vgamma9/Vdelta2+ or Vdelta2-negative gammadelta T cells flow-sorted from PBMC. TCRdb re-processed the multiplex PCR reads via CATT. The sample lists around 25,000 gamma-chain clones, 3% seen once, with about 30% in the top ten. Material for sequencing was gamma-delta T cells from blood. All receptors come from a pool of human donors (malaria-infected and uninfected, not separated).

With regard to this clone: The protein that TCRdb holds for this DNA derives from a much larger clone and differs from the translated DNA at residue 5, which likely indicates a read error; the protein shown here is translated from the DNA. The rearrangement links TRGV9 to TRGJP2. The J gene, not given by TCRdb, was assigned here from a germline match of the nucleotide sequence. The V gene's germline CDR1 is GITISATS and CDR2 ISYDGTV (reference sequence). The CDR3 totals 19 residues. CDR3 residues: CALWGVYPKCGSRDWIKTF. The CDR3 DNA reads TGTGCCTTGTGGGGGGTGTATCCTAAGTGCGGTAGTCGGGATTGGATCAAGACGTTT.

This clone was counted only a few times. Translating this DNA gives a protein that differs at residue 4 from the TCRdb one, which belongs to a much larger clone; a read error is likely, and the protein shown is this translation. The chain joins TRGV4 to TRGJ1 or TRGJ2. In germline, CDR1 is EGSTGY, CDR2 YDSYTSSV. CDR3 size: 13 residues. The CDR3 loop reads CATCDGRLYKKLF. CDR3 DNA: TGTGCCACCTGTGATGGGCGGCTTTATAAGAAACTCTTT.

This clone was counted at least ten times. The V gene is TRGV9, the J gene TRGJP. CDR1 GITISATS and CDR2 ISYDGTV come from the germline V gene (reference sequence). The CDR3 length is 17 residues. V shed 4 bases and J 5 bases; nucleotides not matched to a gene: 8. In DNA, the CDR3 is TGTGCCTTGTGGGACGCAAGAGAAGAGTTGGGCAAAAAAATCAAGGTATTT. This encodes CALWDAREELGKKIKVF.

Ten or more counts support this clone. The TCRdb protein, from a much larger clone, departs from this DNA's translation at residue 5, likely by read error; the protein shown derives from the DNA. The chain carries TRGV3 and TRGJ1 or TRGJ2. TCRdb offers no J gene call, so here the DNA was matched to germline to obtain one. The CDR3 contains 14 residues. Germline values: CDR1 VTNTFY, CDR2 YDVSTARD (reference sequence). The CDR3 DNA is TGTGCCACCTGGGTCAGGCCAGAATATTATAAGAAACTCTTT. Amino acids: CATWVRPEYYKKLF.

This chain connects TRGV9 to TRGJ1 or TRGJ2. TCRdb does not report a J gene; here it was assigned by matching the DNA to germline references. Germline lookup yields CDR1 GITISATS and CDR2 ISYDGTV (reference sequence). The CDR3 has 11 residues. The trim removed 6 bases at V and 12 bases at J, leaving 11 bases unmatched. This CDR3 reads CALWTEGPKLF. The CDR3 DNA reads as TGTGCCTTGTGGACGGAAGGCCCGAAACTCTTT.

This clone was observed at least ten times. The CDR3 region has the DNA TGTGCCACCTGGGACGAGACTCCGAGAATCGATAGTAGTGATTGGATCAAGACGTTT. Amino acid sequence: CATWDETPRIDSSDWIKTF. The chain links TRGV2 to TRGJP2. J lost 0 bases, V lost 2 bases, and 15 bases had no gene match. Germline V gives CDR1 EGSNGY, CDR2 YDSYNSKV. The CDR3 loop spans 19 amino acids.

This clone has a handful of counts. This likely came from a read error, as a far larger clone is one base away. Distinct nucleotide sequences in the sample also encode this CDR3. The gene calls are TRGV8 and TRGJ1 or TRGJ2. Germline matching of the DNA provided the J gene here, since TCRdb leaves it blank. Germline loops: CDR1 VENAVY, CDR2 YDSYNSRV. The CDR3 totals 12 residues. V was clipped by 1 base and J by 10 bases; unmatched bases: 7. Here the CDR3 reads CATWDRPWKKLF. CDR3 in DNA: TGTGCCACCTGGGATAGACCGTGGAAGAAACTCTTT.

This clone has more than one count but fewer than ten. Translating this DNA gives a protein that differs at residue 13 from the TCRdb one, which belongs to a much larger clone; a read error is likely, and the protein shown is this translation. V gene TRGV9 was called; the J gene was not. Per germline, CDR1 GITISATS and CDR2 ISYDGTV (reference sequence). This CDR3 comprises 15 residues. Here the CDR3 reads CALWEVRPGKKIRVF. The CDR3 DNA reads TGTGCCTTGTGGGAGGTGCGTCCGGGCAAAAAAATCAGGGTATTT.

Details on this clone: The amino acid sequence in TCRdb belongs to a much larger clone and departs from this DNA's translation at residue 5, likely a sequencing read error; the sequence shown is translated from the DNA. J is TRGJP2 and V is TRGV2. The J gene, absent from TCRdb, was called here by matching the DNA to germline. The germline V gene has CDR1 EGSNGY and CDR2 YDSYNSKV. The CDR3 contains 14 residues. The CDR3 DNA reads as TGTGCCACCTGGAACGGAAGTAGTGATTGGATCAAGACGTTT. It translates to CATWNGSSDWIKTF.

This clone was observed many times. The protein held in TCRdb is that of a much larger clone and does not match this DNA's translation at residue 3, likely because of a read error; the protein shown is translated from the DNA. The genes are TRGV2 and TRGJ1 or TRGJ2. Germline loops: CDR1 EGSNGY, CDR2 YDSYNSKV. The CDR3 loop spans 12 amino acids. The CDR3 region is CAPWDGPYKKLF. The CDR3 DNA follows: TGTGCCCCCTGGGACGGGCCTTATAAGAAACTCTTT.

This clone was counted only a few times. The protein TCRdb lists belongs to a much larger clone and differs from this DNA's translation at residue 5, which points to a read error; the protein shown is made from the DNA. This chain joins TRGV9 and TRGJ1 or TRGJ2. TCRdb gives no J gene; it was assigned here by matching the DNA to germline. Germline CDR1 is GITISATS and CDR2 is ISYDGTV (reference sequence). This CDR3 is built from 14 residues. For the CDR3, the DNA is TGTGCCTTGTGGGGGGTGCATAATCATTATAAGAAACTCTTT. Translation: CALWGVHNHYKKLF.

Note on this clone: A far larger clone is only one base removed, so a read error is likely. The same CDR3 arises from other DNA sequences in this sample as well. This chain uses TRGV2 with TRGJ1 or TRGJ2. TCRdb carries no J gene annotation; the J gene was assigned here by matching the DNA with germline. The CDR3 length is 13 residues. Germline V gene lookup returns CDR1 EGSNGY and CDR2 YDSYNSKV. After removal of 0 bases from V and 7 bases from J, the junction contained 6 bases not matched to a gene. CDR3 nucleotide sequence: TGTGCCACCTGGGACGGGGTATACTATAAGAAACTCTTT. It is translated as CATWDGVYYKKLF.

Concerning this clone itself: The protein in TCRdb stems from a much larger clone and differs at residue 10 from this DNA's translation, likely a read error; here the protein is translated from the DNA. The V gene is listed as TRGV9; no J gene was called. Germline V gene data show CDR1 as GITISATS and CDR2 as ISYDGTV (reference sequence). The CDR3 extends over 12 amino acids. The CDR3 DNA follows: TGTGCCTTGTGGGAGGTGCCATTGAGGAGACTCTTT. Its translation is CALWEVPLRRLF.

This clone occurred many times. TCRdb's entry gives the protein of a much larger clone, which mismatches this DNA's translation at residue 3, likely from a read error; the protein reported here is translated from the DNA. The genes are TRGV4 and TRGJ1 or TRGJ2. The CDR3 consists of 11 residues. Looked up from germline, CDR1 is EGSTGY and CDR2 is YDSYTSSV. CDR3 region: CAAWDKYKKLF. In nucleotides, the CDR3 is TGTGCCGCCTGGGATAAGTATAAGAAACTCTTT.

This clone was seen more than once but under ten times. The amino acid sequence in TCRdb belongs to a much larger clone and departs from this DNA's translation at residue 9, likely a sequencing read error; the sequence shown is translated from the DNA. The CDR3 DNA follows: TGTGCCACCTGGGATAACCCTATCGATAAGAAACTCTTT. Encoded protein: CATWDNPIDKKLF. The chain is built from TRGV4 and TRGJ1 or TRGJ2. No J gene was available from TCRdb, and it was assigned here by a germline match of the DNA. Trimming removed 3 bases from V and 8 bases from J; junction bases left unmatched: 10. This CDR3 has 13 amino acids. Germline V CDR1 and CDR2: EGSTGY, YDSYTSSV.

In this sample, this clone turned up many times. TCRdb's protein, taken from a much larger clone, differs from this DNA's translation at residue 11, likely owing to a read error; the protein displayed comes from the DNA. V and J are TRGV8 and TRGJP1. Germline V gene lookup returns CDR1 VENAVY and CDR2 YDSYNSRV. The CDR3 has 13 residues. CDR3 sequence reads: CATWDTTGWFEIF. The CDR3 DNA sequence: TGTGCCACCTGGGATACCACTGGTTGGTTCGAGATATTT.